The 22 T cell receptor beta chains presented below share a single source sample, sequenced in a study of CD8+CD57+ T cells in acquired aplastic anemia. CDR3 and TCR beta VDJ profiling relied on a genomic DNA template. TCRdb re-derived calls from the reads in MiXCR, one entry per CDR3 protein. This sample yields hundreds of thousands of distinct CDR3 sequences, of which roughly 64% are seen a single time; under 5% belongs to the top ten. The sequencing sample was made of sorted CD4+, CD8+, or CD8+CD57+ T cells (not recorded which) from PBMCs. These receptors originate from a human donor in good health, serving as a control.

The CDR3 nucleotides are TGTGCCAGCAGGGATAGGACAGGGGCGTACACTGAAGCTTTCTTT. Its translation is CASRDRTGAYTEAFF. The chain joins TRBV2 to TRBJ1-1, with 9 bases matching TRBD1. The V gene's germline CDR1 is SNHLY and CDR2 FYNNEI. The CDR3 is 15 amino acids. Germline trimming cut 6 bases from V and 3 bases from J; bases unmatched to any gene: 8.

Details on this clonotype: An end of the junction does not agree with germline; a read error may underlie this. This chain uses TRBV24-1 with TRBJ2-7; D gene uncertain. This CDR3 is built from 11 residues. Per the germline V gene, CDR1 is KGHDR and CDR2 is SFDVKD. The CDR3 here is CATSAGYEAFF. The CDR3, as DNA: TGTGCCACCAGTGCAGGCTATGAAGCGTTCTTC.

The chain uses TRBV10-1 and TRBJ1-6; D possibly corresponds to TRBD1 (5 bases). The germline V and J ends were trimmed by 6 bases and 10 bases, with 13 bases remaining between them. The CDR3 length is 13 residues. CDR1 and CDR2 from the germline V gene are WNHNN and SYGVQD (reference sequence). Written as DNA, the CDR3 is TGCGCCAGCAGGCGAGGGGTCCCCTCACCCCTCCACTTT. It translates to CASRRGVPSPLHF.

This chain links TRBV5-6 with TRBJ2-7; D not resolved. The CDR3 runs to 12 residues. Germline assignment: CDR1 SGHDT and CDR2 YYEEEE. The germline V and J ends were trimmed by 4 bases and 5 bases, with 10 bases remaining between them. CDR3 DNA sequence: TGTGCCAGCAGCACCACCAGCGACGAGCAGTACTTC. Its translation: CASSTTSDEQYF.

The genes are TRBV7-3 and TRBJ2-3, with D possibly being TRBD1 or TRBD2 (5 bases each). Germline V CDR1 and CDR2: SGHTA, FQGTGA. This CDR3 contains 17 residues. V shed 5 bases and J shed 9 bases, with 27 bases lying between them. For the CDR3, the DNA is TGTGCCAGCAGCCCCAGGCCAAGCCAAGGGACCCCGTACACGCAGTATTTT. Translating it yields CASSPRPSQGTPYTQYF.

Regarding this clonotype: Given the absence of the conserved phenylalanine or tryptophan at the CDR3 end, a read error is likely. It is unclear where the CDR3 begins or ends on the DNA, so no DNA is shown, and the CDR3 is as TCRdb lists it. This chain uses TRBV9 with TRBJ1-6; the tabulated D call, TRBD1, remains unverified against the DNA. CDR1 SGDLS and CDR2 YYNGEE come from the germline V gene. The CDR3 spans 12 amino acids, including both terminal residues. The CDR3 is CASSLPLSPRHV.

The J gene is TRBJ2-5, the V gene TRBV7-2, with a possible D match to TRBD2 (6 bases). Germline loops: CDR1 SGHTA, CDR2 FQGNSA. The CDR3 has 13 amino acids. Trimming stripped 1 base from V and 10 bases from J, with 13 bases between. The CDR3 region is CASSLESWGDQYF. CDR3 nucleotide sequence: TGTGCCAGCAGCTTAGAGAGTTGGGGGGACCAGTACTTC.

The chain links TRBV6-1 to TRBJ1-2; D gene ambiguous. The V end was cut by 4 bases, the J end by 9 bases, with 18 bases between. Germline assignment: CDR1 MNHNS and CDR2 SASEGT. This CDR3 has 14 amino acids. CDR3 amino acids: CASSGAYREWSYTF. In DNA form, the CDR3 reads TGTGCCAGCAGTGGTGCTTATCGTGAATGGAGCTACACCTTC.

The chain combines TRBV5-5 with TRBJ1-1; TRBD1 might be the D (6 bases). From germline, CDR1 is SGHKS and CDR2 YYEKEE (reference sequence). The ends were cut back, 3 bases at V and 11 bases at J, with 17 bases in the middle. The CDR3 is 13 residues long. The CDR3 bases are TGTGCCAGCAGCTCGGGTAGGACAGTATACGCTTTCTTT. It yields the protein CASSSGRTVYAFF.

J is TRBJ2-6 and V is TRBV20-1; TRBD1 matches 7 bases. This CDR3 region has 17 residues. V trimming: 0 bases; J trimming: 0 bases; junction bases outside the gene matches: 5. The V gene's germline CDR1 is DFQATT and CDR2 SNEGSKA (reference sequence). CDR3 DNA sequence: TGCAGTGCTAGAGACAGGGGGAACTACTCTGGGGCCAACGTCCTGACTTTC. Translation gives CSARDRGNYSGANVLTF.

As concerns this clonotype: Since a much larger clone is just one base distant, this may be a read error. V gene TRBV4-1 combines with J gene TRBJ1-2, with D tentatively TRBD1 (6 bases). CDR3 size: 14 residues. In germline, CDR1 is MGHRA, CDR2 YSYEKL. CDR3: CASSQERGSYGYTF. CDR3 nucleotide sequence: TGTGCCAGCAGCCAAGAGAGGGGGTCCTATGGCTACACCTTC.

This clonotype was recorded once. The junction departs from germline at one end; a sequencing error may be responsible. The V gene is TRBV2, the J gene TRBJ1-2, with TRBD1 matching over 8 bases. This CDR3 is built from 14 residues. The germline gives CDR1 SNHLY, CDR2 FYNNEI. CDR3 bases: TGTGCCAGCAGTCAGGGGGCGGATAACTCTGGCTACCCCTTC. It translates to CASSQGADNSGYPF.

The chain carries TRBV15 and TRBJ2-5, with TRBD2 as a possible D gene (6 bases). The germline gives CDR1 LNHNV, CDR2 YYDKDF (reference sequence). V gave up 5 bases and J gave up 5 bases, with 12 bases separating them. CDR3 length: 13 amino acids. The CDR3 DNA reads as TGTGCCACCAGCGGCAGTCGGGGGGAGACCCAGTACTTC. It yields the protein CATSGSRGETQYF.

This clonotype has just a few counts. The rearrangement links TRBV7-9 to TRBJ2-7; 9 bases are a match to TRBD1. The germline V gene encodes CDR1 SEHNR and CDR2 FQNEAQ (reference sequence). The CDR3 runs 15 residues. V shed 1 base and J 6 bases; nucleotides not matched to a gene: 7. The DNA for the CDR3 is TGTGCCAGCAGCTTAGAGGGACAGGGCTCTGGCGAGCAGTACTTC. Amino acids: CASSLEGQGSGEQYF. The full variable domain, its missing parts supplied by reference TRBV7-9 and TRBJ2-7, is DTGVSQNPRHKITKRGQNVTFRCDPISEHNRLYWYRQTLGQGPEFLTYFQNEAQLEKSRLLSDRFSAERPKGSFSTLEIQRTEQGDSAMYLCASSLEGQGSGEQYFGPGTRLTVT.

The chain links TRBV20-1 to TRBJ2-1; unclear D gene. The CDR3 has 17 amino acids. Trimming removed 5 bases from V and 3 bases from J, with 23 bases in between. Germline V gene lookup returns CDR1 DFQATT and CDR2 SNEGSKA (reference sequence). CDR3 nucleotide sequence: TGCAGTGCTGCCGGGCCCTTGGCGGTGACGGGCTACAATGAGCAGTTCTTC. Translation: CSAAGPLAVTGYNEQFF.

This clonotype appeared many times. This chain joins TRBV11-2 and TRBJ2-2, with D uncertain. The germline V gene encodes CDR1 SGHAT and CDR2 FQNNGV. Trimming stripped 1 base from V and 2 bases from J, with 8 bases between. The CDR3 contains 15 residues. CDR3: CASSLATENTGELFF. The CDR3 region has the DNA TGTGCCAGCAGCTTAGCGACGGAAAACACCGGGGAGCTGTTTTTT.

The chain links TRBV2 to TRBJ2-1; 11 nucleotides match TRBD2. Trimming cost V 6 bases and J 16 bases; bases outside gene matches: 23. Germline values: CDR1 SNHLY, CDR2 FYNNEI. This CDR3 has 17 amino acids. The CDR3 DNA reads TGTGCCAGCAGCTTAGCTACCGGGACTAGCGGCTACGAGCAGTACTTCTTC. Its protein is CASSLATGTSGYEQYFF.

The V gene is TRBV7-2, the J gene TRBJ1-5, with TRBD1 as a possible D gene (5 bases). The CDR3 has 14 residues. The V and J ends lost 4 bases and 14 bases respectively, with 21 bases between them. CDR1 is SGHTA, CDR2 FQGNSA, per germline. In DNA form, the CDR3 reads TGTGCCAGCAGCTCCCAAGGAGGGGTGCAGACCGAGCATTTT. This sequence encodes CASSSQGGVQTEHF. The variable domain in full, completed from reference TRBV7-2 and TRBJ1-5, reads GAGVSQSPSNKVTEKGKDVELRCDPISGHTALYWYRQSLGQGLEFLIYFQGNSAPDKSGLPSDRFSAERTGGSVSTLTIQRTQQEDSAVYLCASSSQGGVQTEHFGDGTRLSIL.

The V call is TRBV2, the J call TRBJ2-7, with D maybe TRBD1 (5 bases). Germline V gene lookup returns CDR1 SNHLY and CDR2 FYNNEI. The V gene lost 8 bases and the J gene lost 2 bases, with 16 bases spanning the gap. There are 14 residues in the CDR3. The CDR3 spells CASPSGSGTYEQYF. Written as DNA, the CDR3 is TGTGCCAGCCCCTCCGGGTCAGGGACCTACGAGCAGTACTTC.

The rearrangement joins TRBV20-1 to TRBJ1-6; D gene unclear. The CDR3 is 14 residues long. Germline-derived CDR1 and CDR2 are DFQATT and SNEGSKA (reference sequence). The DNA for the CDR3 is TGCAGCCGTAGGGAACCCCAACCTAAGACACCCCTCCACTTT. Encoded protein: CSRREPQPKTPLHF.

This chain connects TRBV19 to TRBJ2-6; D gene uncertain. The CDR3 consists of 15 residues. V lost 6 bases, J lost 6 bases, and 15 bases lay in between. CDR1 LNHDA and CDR2 SQIVND come from the germline V gene (reference sequence). The CDR3 nucleotides read TGTGCCAGTAGGAGGCAGGTCTATGAGGCCAACGTCCTGACTTTC. Its translation: CASRRQVYEANVLTF.

The V gene is TRBV7-2, the J gene TRBJ2-7; D is unresolved. Germline CDR1 and CDR2: SGHTA and FQGNSA. The CDR3 consists of 15 residues. V gave up 4 bases and J gave up 4 bases, with 17 bases separating them. DNA of the CDR3: TGTGCCAGCAGCTCTTCGCTGATGACGTATTACGAGCAGTACTTC. The encoded protein is CASSSSLMTYYEQYF.